This TCR beta chain was sequenced during a study (dated by TCRdb to about 2013). V was cut back by 1 base and J by 4 bases, leaving a gap of 14 bases between them. Taken from cysteine to phenylalanine, the CDR3 has 14 residues. CDR3 DNA only is kept here, 42 bases in frame from base 1. The germline V gene yields SQVTM for CDR1 and ANQGSEA for CDR2. These reads were obtained on an Illumina Genome Analyzer IIx. TCRdb reprocessed the public reads (quality trimming at Q25 with fastp, clone calling with MiXCR) and kept in-frame beta chains. Identical CDR3 proteins give one entry, which carries the most common genes and DNA. The sample data list 6,500 to 8,500 distinct CDR3 sequences, and over 30% of these were observed just once. The ten top clones hold roughly 22% of the sample. This clonotype is labeled medium-sized (0.01 to 0.1%). Its target antigen remains unknown. The input lacks base qualities; no much larger clone sits a single base away.

This clonotype was obtained from a human donor. What was sequenced was blood. The V and J segments used are TRBV29-1 and TRBJ2-7, and the D gene may be TRBD1, 6 bases matching. The CDR3 protein sequence reads: CSVEVRTVAYEQYF. The nucleotide sequence reads TGCAGCGTTGAAGTACGGACAGTAGCTTACGAGCAGTACTTC.